This T cell receptor beta chain was captured by sequencing in a study of human T cells and chemical hapten exposure. Study conclusions and caveats: Positively correlated with patch test score were the counts of PT1 expanded TCRs.

This clonotype was picked up many times. As yet, its antigen is unknown. TCRdb re-derived calls from the RACE reads in MiXCR, one entry per CDR3 protein. This repertoire shows about 70,000 distinct CDR3 sequences, 8.5% found once; its top ten account for around 3%. V shed 1 base and J shed 2 bases, with 9 bases lying between them. Germline V gives CDR1 DFQATT, CDR2 SNEGSKA (reference sequence). The CDR3 contains 13 residues. Time point reported: patch test 2, 6 weeks after DPC sensitization. This sample's treatment: therapeutic diphenylcyclopropenone sensitization with weekly scalp DPC. The clonotype originates from a woman aged 50 to 60 with alopecia areata. Some clones in this sample may be carry-over from other donors' samples. The specimen was whole blood, collected in connection with sensitization to the hapten diphenylcyclopropenone (DPC). The chain joins TRBV20-1 to TRBJ2-7; D call uncertain. CDR3 sequence (DNA): TGCAGTGCTAGAGGCGGATTTCCCTACGAGCAGTACTTC. Its protein is CSARGGFPYEQYF.